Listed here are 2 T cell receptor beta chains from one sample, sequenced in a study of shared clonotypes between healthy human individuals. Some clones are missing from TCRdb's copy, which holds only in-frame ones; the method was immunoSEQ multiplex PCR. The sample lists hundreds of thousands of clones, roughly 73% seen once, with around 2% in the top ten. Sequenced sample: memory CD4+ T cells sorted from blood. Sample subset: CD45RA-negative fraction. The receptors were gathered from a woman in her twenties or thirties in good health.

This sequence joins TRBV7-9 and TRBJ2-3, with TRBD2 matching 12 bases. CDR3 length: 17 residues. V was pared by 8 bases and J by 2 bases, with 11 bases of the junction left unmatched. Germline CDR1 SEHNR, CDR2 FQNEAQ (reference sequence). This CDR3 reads CASSVGLAGQHTDTQYF. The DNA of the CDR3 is TGTGCCAGCTCTGTGGGACTAGCGGGCCAACACACAGATACGCAGTATTTT.

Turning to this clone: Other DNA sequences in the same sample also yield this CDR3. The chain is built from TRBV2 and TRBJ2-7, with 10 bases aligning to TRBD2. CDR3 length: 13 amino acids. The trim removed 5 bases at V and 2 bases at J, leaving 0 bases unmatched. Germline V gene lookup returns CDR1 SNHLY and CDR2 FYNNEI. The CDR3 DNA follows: TGTGCCAGCAGTAGCGGGAGGGCCTACGAGCAGTACTTC. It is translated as CASSSGRAYEQYF. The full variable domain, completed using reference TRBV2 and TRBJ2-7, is EPEVTQTPSHQVTQMGQEVILRCVPISNHLYFYWYRQILGQKVEFLVSFYNNEISEKSEIFDDQFSVERPDGSNFTLKIRSTKLEDSAMYFCASSSGRAYEQYFGPGTRLTVT.